The rows below give T cell receptor beta chains drawn from one sample of a study of T cells in Graves' hyperthyroidism and ophthalmopathy. TCRdb called the multiplex PCR reads again in MiXCR, with one record for every CDR3 protein. Of nearly 750,000 distinct CDR3 sequences in the sample, 30% to 40% were seen once. Sample: blood. The receptors originated from a woman aged 40 to 49 with Graves' hyperthyroidism. The conserved cysteine and the conserved F or W are not part of the CDR3 here.

TRBV4-2 | ASSQFVTSGTGELF
TRBV4-3 | ASSPLRGQGYGYT
TRBV6-5 | ASSYGPVRGNQPQH
TRBV2 | ASSEELANTEAF
TRBV4-1 | ASSQGRRAQPQH
TRBV6-5 | ASSEGAGRSGNTIY
TRBV24-1 | ATSDFSQVSGELF
TRBV15 | ATSRTGGSNQPQH
TRBV7-8 | ASSWESTPNYGYT
TRBV7-7 | ASSPGYSETQY
TRBV12-3/TRBV12-4 | ASSFDPGQPQH
TRBV5-8 | ASSPASPWNGYT
TRBV6-6 | ASSYSVRVREKLF
TRBV6-5 | ASRTGTADNSPLH
TRBV6-5 | ASSDSGGNQPQH
TRBV20-1 | SARQATEAF
TRBV7-2 | ASSQRDRAYNSPLH
TRBV6-5 | ASSYSAGISYEQY
TRBV9 | ASSGKTYNEQF
TRBV10-3 | AISESGTGRTGELF
TRBV10-1 | ASKPSRDRGLTEAF
TRBV5-4 | ASSLALGSPLH
TRBV10-2 | ASSSPGAHYGYT
TRBV10-3 | ASSDGTFREQY
TRBV6-5 | ASSYNREGDEQY
TRBV7-8 | ASSPIPGTGARQF
TRBV19 | ASSIIAWGELF
TRBV7-9 | ASSFPGTGHSNEKLF
TRBV7-9 | ASSLTADSYYGYT
TRBV14 | ASSQPADTEAF
TRBV20-1 | SAGPGISASYGQY
TRBV12-3/TRBV12-4 | ASWGRGETQY
TRBV18 | ASSPRAGAF
TRBV7-8 | ASSLSDRGSNQPQH
TRBV25-1 | ASSEYRGLTDTQY
TRBV2 | ASTPAVYGYT
TRBV7-9 | ASSQDFGQPNQPQH
TRBV20-1 | SASGTGVSYEQY
TRBV29-1 | SVVGTGGISYT
TRBV29-1 | SVGGTGSTLAF
TRBV20-1 | SAPGTGRAGGSETQY
TRBV12-3/TRBV12-4 | ASRGTSGLTYEQY
TRBV9 | ASSDRQEVNSLLH
TRBV6-5 | ASSSPGRGNTEAF